The 26 T cell receptor beta chains listed next were all sequenced from one sample in a study of blood T cell repertoires in COVID-19. The repertoire was sequenced with immunoSEQ multiplex PCR; TCRdb's copy has only in-frame clones and lacks some. The sample includes around 370,000 clones, 90% to 95% of them seen just once. Sequencing was performed on peripheral blood. Every receptor here comes from a woman aged 18 to 35 who had recovered from COVID-19.

V gene TRBV11-2 combines with J gene TRBJ2-2; 9 bases agree with TRBD2. The CDR3 is made up of 14 amino acids. Germline trimming cut 10 bases from V and 3 bases from J; bases unmatched to any gene: 6. Germline-derived CDR1 and CDR2 are SGHAT and FQNNGV. Here the CDR3 reads CATSSGTHTGELFF. The CDR3 DNA is TGTGCCACCTCTAGCGGGACTCACACCGGGGAGCTGTTTTTT.

This clone appeared a single time. V usage is TRBV29-1 and J usage is TRBJ2-5; maybe TRBD1 (6 bases). This CDR3 spans 13 amino acids. Germline lookup yields CDR1 SQVTM and CDR2 ANQGSEA. The V end lost 5 bases, the J end lost 5 bases, and 15 bases lay between the germline ends. The CDR3 region is CSVLYRVGETQYF. The CDR3 DNA follows: TGCAGCGTTCTTTACAGGGTGGGGGAGACCCAGTACTTC.

This chain links TRBV5-5 with TRBJ1-3; D remains ambiguous. Trimming cost V 1 base and J 0 bases, with 14 bases left between them. CDR1 is SGHKS, CDR2 YYEKEE, per germline (reference sequence). There are 17 residues in the CDR3. The CDR3 sequence: CASSLMRGSHSGNTIYF. CDR3 nucleotides: TGTGCCAGCAGCTTGATGCGGGGAAGCCACTCTGGAAACACCATATATTTT. The full variable domain, rest sourced from reference TRBV5-5 and TRBJ1-3, is DAGVTQSPTHLIKTRGQQVTLRCSPISGHKSVSWYQQVLGQGPQFIFQYYEKEERGRGNFPDRFSARQFPNYSSELNVNALLLGDSALYLCASSLMRGSHSGNTIYFGEGSWLTVV.

The V gene is TRBV19, the J gene TRBJ2-4; tentatively, D is TRBD1 (6 bases). CDR1 is LNHDA and CDR2 is SQIVND in the germline V gene (reference sequence). There are 15 residues in the CDR3. The CDR3 DNA reads as TGTGCTAGACGCGACAGGCCTCTAGCCAAAAACATTCAGTACTTC. This encodes CARRDRPLAKNIQYF.

This chain connects TRBV4-1 to TRBJ1-1; TRBD1 might be the D (6 bases). Trimming left V 3 bases short and J 11 bases short, with 10 bases between. The CDR3 has 11 amino acids. Looked up from germline, CDR1 is MGHRA and CDR2 is YSYEKL. The CDR3 protein is CASSQNRVAFF. The CDR3 bases are TGCGCCAGCAGCCAGAACAGGGTGGCTTTCTTT.

DNA of the CDR3: TGTGCCAGCAGTTACTCGAGTCAGGGGGGAACTGAAGCTTTCTTT. This translates into CASSYSSQGGTEAFF. V is TRBV6-5 and J is TRBJ1-1, with 7 nucleotides matching TRBD1. Germline V gives CDR1 MNHEY, CDR2 SVGAGI. The CDR3 runs 15 residues. J was trimmed by 5 bases and V by 0 bases; bases with no gene match: 6.

The rearrangement links TRBV3-1 (or the pseudogene TRBV3-2) to TRBJ2-1; 15 nucleotides match TRBD2. The V and J ends lost 3 bases and 9 bases, in that order; junction bases with no gene match: 6. This CDR3 has 16 residues. CDR1 is LGHDT, CDR2 YNNKEL, per germline (reference sequence). In DNA form, the CDR3 reads TGTGCCAGCAGCCATCTTTGGACTAGCGGGAGGGCTGAGCAGTTCTTC. Amino acid sequence: CASSHLWTSGRAEQFF.

A remark on this clone: This sample includes further DNA sequences coding for the same CDR3. V is TRBV20-1 and J is TRBJ1-1; unclear D gene. This CDR3 is 11 amino acids long. From germline, CDR1 is DFQATT and CDR2 SNEGSKA (reference sequence). Between the trimmed V and J ends, which lost 6 bases and 1 base, there was a span of 6 bases. The CDR3 region is CSANKNTEAFF. As DNA, the CDR3 is TGCAGTGCCAACAAGAACACTGAAGCTTTCTTT.

The table lists this clone with a count of one. The chain carries TRBV20-1 and TRBJ2-1, with a tentative D call TRBD1 (6 bases). The CDR3 loop spans 10 amino acids. V shed 6 bases and J shed 13 bases, with 13 bases lying between them. The V gene's germline CDR1 is DFQATT and CDR2 SNEGSKA (reference sequence). The CDR3 loop is CSALGATQFF. DNA for the CDR3: TGCAGTGCCCTGGGGGCGACCCAGTTCTTC.

This clone was picked up one time. This chain uses TRBV7-2 with TRBJ1-1; tentatively, D is TRBD1 (5 bases). This CDR3 has 15 residues. Per the germline V gene, CDR1 is SGHTA and CDR2 is FQGNSA. Trimming removed 7 bases from V and 0 bases from J, with 15 bases in between. CDR3 DNA: TGTGCCAGCACCCCCGTGGGGGGAATGAACACTGAAGCTTTCTTT. Encoded protein: CASTPVGGMNTEAFF.

V is TRBV19 and J is TRBJ2-5, with a tentative D call TRBD1 (6 bases). Germline CDR1 LNHDA, CDR2 SQIVND (reference sequence). V was clipped by 5 bases and J by 3 bases, with 19 bases between them. The CDR3 spans 16 residues. CDR3 bases: TGTGCCAGTAGTGCCGCTCGGCCGGGACAAAAAGAGACCCAGTACTTC. Translating it yields CASSAARPGQKETQYF.

This clone was seen once. The chain recombines TRBV10-3 with TRBJ1-5; TRBD1 matches at 7 bases. The CDR3 runs 13 residues. Germline lookup yields CDR1 ENHRY and CDR2 SYGVKD. The J segment lost 5 bases and the V segment lost 5 bases, leaving 3 bases of the junction unmatched. CDR3 coding DNA: TGTGCCATCAGTCCCGACAGGGATCAGCCCCAGCATTTT. Translated: CAISPDRDQPQHF.

This clone was seen a single time. The chain links TRBV7-2 to TRBJ2-3, with TRBD2 matching over 8 bases. The V gene's germline CDR1 is SGHTA and CDR2 FQGNSA. J was trimmed by 4 bases and V by 8 bases; bases with no gene match: 8. The CDR3 contains 14 residues. The CDR3 DNA reads TGTGCCAGCCGACCCGGGAGGGCCCCAGATACGCAGTATTTT. Its protein product is CASRPGRAPDTQYF.

V and J are TRBV11-3 and TRBJ2-7; 13 bases are shared with TRBD2. The CDR3 runs to 15 residues. Germline lookup yields CDR1 SGHNT and CDR2 YENEEA. V shed 5 bases and J 8 bases; nucleotides not matched to a gene: 9. CDR3 in amino acids: CASSKRTSGSPQQYV. The CDR3 region has the DNA TGTGCCAGCAGCAAAAGGACTAGCGGGAGCCCCCAGCAGTACGTC.

The V and J genes are TRBV19 and TRBJ1-1; D is unresolved. Per the germline V gene, CDR1 is LNHDA and CDR2 is SQIVND (reference sequence). V was shortened by 7 bases and J by 5 bases, with 8 bases between the two germline ends. The CDR3 length is 11 residues. CDR3 bases: TGTGCCAGTATTTGGAGGACTGAAGCTTTCTTT. Protein: CASIWRTEAFF.

This sequence joins TRBV10-1 and TRBJ1-3; D not resolved. Germline lookup yields CDR1 WNHNN and CDR2 SYGVQD (reference sequence). The CDR3 has 13 amino acids. V shed 10 bases and J shed 3 bases, with 13 bases lying between them. CDR3 coding DNA: TGCGCCACCCGAGGGAATTTTGGAAACACCATATATTTT. It translates to CATRGNFGNTIYF.

This chain joins TRBV11-3 and TRBJ2-2; D might be TRBD2 (6 bases). Trimming took 5 bases from V and 3 from J, leaving 16 bases between them. The CDR3 is made up of 16 amino acids. Germline loops: CDR1 SGHNT, CDR2 YENEEA. CDR3 DNA sequence: TGTGCCAGCAGCCCCGGTGGAGGGCGATACACCGGGGAGCTGTTTTTT. This encodes CASSPGGGRYTGELFF.

The sample holds one count of this clone. The chain joins TRBV4-1 to TRBJ1-5; D uncertain. Trimming took 3 bases from V and 3 from J, leaving 9 bases between them. Germline assignment: CDR1 MGHRA and CDR2 YSYEKL. The CDR3 totals 14 residues. The CDR3 loop reads CASSHGGYNQPQHF. CDR3 bases: TGCGCCAGCAGCCATGGCGGGTACAATCAGCCCCAGCATTTT.

The chain links TRBV30 to TRBJ1-2; D is perhaps TRBD1 (5 bases). Germline CDR1 is GTSNPN and CDR2 is SVGIG (reference sequence). The CDR3 spans 13 residues. With 5 bases removed from V and 3 bases from J, the gap between germline ends came to 13 bases. CDR3 DNA sequence: TGTGCCTGGGACCAAACAGGTCACTATGGCTACACCTTC. Protein: CAWDQTGHYGYTF.

The chain is built from TRBV7-2 and TRBJ1-6; no firm D call. CDR1 SGHTA and CDR2 FQGNSA come from the germline V gene. The CDR3 consists of 14 residues. V was cut by 0 bases and J by 7 bases, with 7 bases left in between. CDR3 DNA: TGTGCCAGCAGCTTAGCTACGGGGAATTCACCCCTCCACTTT. This codes for CASSLATGNSPLHF.

The chain couples TRBV2 to TRBJ2-3; 11 nucleotides align to TRBD2. Trimming at V came to 6 bases and at J to 0 bases, leaving 2 bases not matched to a gene. From germline, CDR1 is SNHLY and CDR2 FYNNEI. This CDR3 spans 15 amino acids. The DNA for the CDR3 is TGTGCCAGCAGGGGGACTAGCGGAAGCACAGATACGCAGTATTTT. This sequence encodes CASRGTSGSTDTQYF.

The chain employs TRBV28 and TRBJ2-1, with D perhaps matching TRBD1 (5 bases). V was clipped by 5 bases and J by 1 base, with 12 bases between them. The CDR3 totals 15 residues. Germline V gene data show CDR1 as MDHEN and CDR2 as SYDVKM. CDR3 sequence reads: CASSPRTPSYNEQFF. In nucleotides, the CDR3 is TGTGCCAGCAGTCCACGGACACCATCCTACAATGAGCAGTTCTTC.

V and J are TRBV5-6 and TRBJ2-2; 11 bases align to TRBD2. The V and J ends lost 1 base and 6 bases, in that order; junction bases with no gene match: 14. Per germline, CDR1 SGHDT and CDR2 YYEEEE. The CDR3 is 19 residues long. The CDR3 DNA sequence: TGTGCCAGCAGCTTGTTCGGCCGGACTAGCGGGTATGTGGCCGGGGAGCTGTTTTTT. It translates to CASSLFGRTSGYVAGELFF.

In this sample, this clone turned up once. The chain is built from TRBV7-2 and TRBJ1-1; unclear D gene. The CDR3 sequence is 14 residues long. The V end was cut by 4 bases, the J end by 5 bases, with 14 bases between. Germline-derived CDR1 and CDR2 are SGHTA and FQGNSA. The CDR3: CASSSTRRQTEAFF. CDR3 nucleotide sequence: TGTGCCAGCAGCTCTACCCGGAGGCAGACTGAAGCTTTCTTT.

This chain connects TRBV28 to TRBJ1-1; 9 bases are shared with TRBD1. The CDR3 consists of 16 residues. Germline V gene sequence: CDR1 MDHEN, CDR2 SYDVKM. V shed 6 bases, J shed 1 base, and the junction held 9 bases outside the gene matches. This chain's CDR3 is CASRSIPGQGNTEAFF. For the CDR3, the DNA is TGTGCCAGCAGGAGTATCCCGGGACAGGGGAACACTGAAGCTTTCTTT.

This clone showed up just once. This chain connects TRBV5-1 to TRBJ2-3, with D unresolved. Germline V lookup: CDR1 SGHRS, CDR2 YFSETQ. V shed 6 bases and J shed 0 bases, with 14 bases lying between them. The CDR3 runs to 15 residues. The CDR3 here is CASKIDPLSTDTQYF. In DNA form, the CDR3 reads TGCGCCAGCAAGATTGACCCACTAAGCACAGATACGCAGTATTTT.